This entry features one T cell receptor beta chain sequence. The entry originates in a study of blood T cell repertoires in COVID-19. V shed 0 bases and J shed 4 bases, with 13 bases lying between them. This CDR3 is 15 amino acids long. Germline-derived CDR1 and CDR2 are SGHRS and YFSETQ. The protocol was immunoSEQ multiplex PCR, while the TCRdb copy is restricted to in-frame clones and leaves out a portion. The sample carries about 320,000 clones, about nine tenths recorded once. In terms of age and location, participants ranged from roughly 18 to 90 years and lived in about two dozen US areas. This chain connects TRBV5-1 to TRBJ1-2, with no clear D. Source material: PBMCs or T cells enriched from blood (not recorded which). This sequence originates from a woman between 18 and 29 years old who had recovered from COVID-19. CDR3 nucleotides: TGCGCCAGCAGCTTGGTAACTGATTGGAGCTATGGCTACACCTTC. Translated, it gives CASSLVTDWSYGYTF.